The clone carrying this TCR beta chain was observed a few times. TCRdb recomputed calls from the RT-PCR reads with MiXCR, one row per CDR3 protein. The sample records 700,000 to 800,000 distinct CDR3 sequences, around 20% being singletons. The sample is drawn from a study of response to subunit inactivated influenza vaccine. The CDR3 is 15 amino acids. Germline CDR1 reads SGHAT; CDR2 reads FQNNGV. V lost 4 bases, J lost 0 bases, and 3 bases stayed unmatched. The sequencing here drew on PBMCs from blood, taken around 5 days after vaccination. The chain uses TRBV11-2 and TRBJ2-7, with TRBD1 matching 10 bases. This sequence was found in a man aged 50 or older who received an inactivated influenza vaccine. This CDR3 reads CASSSGTGASYEQYF. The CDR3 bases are TGTGCCAGCAGCTCCGGGACAGGGGCCTCCTACGAGCAGTACTTC.